This T cell receptor beta chain was sequenced for a study of CD8+ T cells in alopecia areata. On the study more broadly: Among treated patients, oral tofacitinib was administered at 5 to 10 mg twice daily.

With respect to this clone: No antigen is known for it.

Broader study findings: The study found that many expanded lesional clones persisted in scalp and blood during tofacitinib. Tofacitinib significantly reduced both scalp clonality and expanded CD8+ clones among the top 100.

Once RNA had been extracted, it was reverse transcribed into cDNA to act as the sequencing template. Sequencing was performed with immunoSEQ multiplex PCR; in TCRdb, only in-frame clones are kept and a portion is missing. The sample holds approximately 170,000 clones; 50% to 65% are singletons and the top ten take more than 13%. The CDR3 loop spans 12 amino acids. Per germline, CDR1 GTSNPN and CDR2 SVGIG (reference sequence). Trimming took 3 bases from V and 0 from J, leaving 6 bases between them. The treatment was: oral pan-JAK inhibitor, 5-10 mg twice daily. The sequence came from a human donor with alopecia areata. V and J are TRBV30 and TRBJ2-7, with D possibly matching TRBD1 (6 bases). The material sequenced was CD4+ T cells sorted from blood, taken at week 24, from a patient treated with tofacitinib. CDR3 nucleotides: TGTGCCTGGAGGGACAGCTCCTACGAGCAGTACTTC. It is translated as CAWRDSSYEQYF.